The 20 T cell receptor beta chains below come from one sample, sequenced in a study of blood T cell repertoires in COVID-19. Assay: immunoSEQ multiplex PCR; the TCRdb copy retains only in-frame clones and omits some. The sample shows under 300,000 clones, roughly four fifths of them seen only once. The source material was peripheral blood. The receptors were gathered from a man aged 25-40 years who had recovered from COVID-19.

The chain's CDR3 is CASSPKRVNTEAFF. The CDR3 bases are TGTGCCAGCAGCCCGAAACGGGTGAACACTGAAGCTTTCTTT. J is TRBJ1-1 and V is TRBV5-4; D uncertain. Trimming removed 4 bases at V and 0 bases at J, with 10 bases between. The CDR3 sequence is 14 residues long. CDR1 and CDR2 from the germline V gene are SGHNT and YYREEE (reference sequence).

The chain employs TRBV5-1 and TRBJ2-1; 7 bases agree with TRBD2. V was pared by 0 bases and J by 4 bases, with 7 bases of the junction left unmatched. The CDR3 runs to 16 residues. Germline V gene sequence: CDR1 SGHRS, CDR2 YFSETQ. In DNA, the CDR3 is TGCGCCAGCAGCTTGGGTTGGGGAGGGGCATACAATGAGCAGTTCTTC. This translates into CASSLGWGGAYNEQFF. Full variable domain (remainder filled in from reference TRBV5-1 and TRBJ2-1): KAGVTQTPRYLIKTRGQQVTLSCSPISGHRSVSWYQQTPGQGLQFLFEYFSETQRNKGNFPGRFSGRQFSNSRSEMNVSTLELGDSALYLCASSLGWGGAYNEQFFGPGTRLTVL.

The J gene is TRBJ1-5, the V gene TRBV12-3 or TRBV12-4; 8 positions match TRBD1. The CDR3 is 13 residues long. The ends lost 5 bases at V and 5 bases at J; junction bases unmatched: 2. CDR3 nucleotides: TGTGCCAGCAGTCTGACAGGGGATCAGCCCCAGCATTTT. The encoded protein is CASSLTGDQPQHF.

The CDR3 spells CASSPYDREAGANVLTF. In DNA, the CDR3 is TGTGCCAGCAGCCCATACGACAGGGAGGCTGGGGCCAACGTCCTGACTTTC. V and J are TRBV3-1 (or the pseudogene TRBV3-2) and TRBJ2-6; maybe TRBD1 (7 bases). The V gene's germline CDR1 is LGHDT and CDR2 YNNKEL (reference sequence). The CDR3 runs to 17 residues. Trimming cost V 4 bases and J 2 bases, with 15 bases left between them.

The chain joins TRBV11-2 to TRBJ1-4, with D unclear. Germline V gene sequence: CDR1 SGHAT, CDR2 FQNNGV. The CDR3 sequence is 15 residues long. V dropped 5 bases and J dropped 11 bases, with 21 bases sitting between them. CDR3 DNA: TGTGCCAGCAGCGCCCTACGGGGTGGAATGCGGAAACTGTTTTTT. Translation: CASSALRGGMRKLFF.

The CDR3 DNA sequence: TGTGCCAGCGGGACAGCCAACTATGGCTACACCTTC. Translation gives CASGTANYGYTF. The chain carries TRBV28 and TRBJ1-2; 7 nucleotides align to TRBD1. The length of the CDR3 is 12 residues. Germline V gene data show CDR1 as MDHEN and CDR2 as SYDVKM. Trimming cost V 8 bases and J 2 bases; bases outside gene matches: 2.

The V call is TRBV11-2, the J call TRBJ2-5; tentatively, D is TRBD2 (5 bases). This CDR3 spans 12 amino acids. V was trimmed by 2 bases and J by 5 bases, leaving 6 bases between them. Germline CDR1 and CDR2: SGHAT and FQNNGV. This CDR3 is CASSLWEETQYF. The CDR3 DNA is TGTGCCAGCAGCTTATGGGAGGAGACCCAGTACTTC. Combining the CDR3 with reference TRBV11-2 and TRBJ2-5 gives the whole variable domain EAGVAQSPRYKIIEKRQSVAFWCNPISGHATLYWYQQILGQGPKLLIQFQNNGVVDDSQLPKDRFSAERLKGVDSTLKIQPAKLEDSAVYLCASSLWEETQYFGPGTRLLVL.

J is TRBJ2-3 and V is TRBV15, with 8 bases fitting TRBD2. Germline CDR1 is LNHNV and CDR2 is YYDKDF (reference sequence). The CDR3 runs to 15 residues. V shed 2 bases and J 1 base; nucleotides not matched to a gene: 2. The CDR3 DNA sequence: TGTGCCACCAGCAGACAGACTAGCGGCACAGATACGCAGTATTTT. It yields the protein CATSRQTSGTDTQYF.

Written as DNA, the CDR3 is TGTGCCAGCTCACCGGCGACAGTCGGTGAAGCTTTCTTT. It specifies CASSPATVGEAFF. The chain joins TRBV18 to TRBJ1-1; tentatively, D is TRBD1 (5 bases). The CDR3 runs to 13 residues. CDR1 and CDR2 from the germline V gene are KGHSH and LQKENI. V lost 3 bases, J lost 7 bases, and 12 bases lay in between.

Here the CDR3 reads CASRAGVGASPLHF. The CDR3 coding sequence is TGTGCCAGCAGAGCAGGGGTTGGGGCCTCACCCCTCCACTTT. The chain combines TRBV9 with TRBJ1-6; D is perhaps TRBD1 (6 bases). There are 14 residues in the CDR3. The V end was cut by 5 bases, the J end by 10 bases, with 16 bases between. Germline CDR1 reads SGDLS; CDR2 reads YYNGEE.

The rearrangement uses TRBV7-2 and TRBJ1-4, with TRBD1 identical over 10 bases. V lost 5 bases to trimming and J lost 6 bases; unmatched junction nucleotides: 3. Per the germline V gene, CDR1 is SGHTA and CDR2 is FQGNSA. The CDR3 has 14 residues. This chain's CDR3 is CASSAGTGDEKLFF. The CDR3 region has the DNA TGTGCCAGCAGCGCCGGGACAGGGGATGAAAAACTGTTTTTT.

This clone was seen many times. The chain couples TRBV6-5 to TRBJ1-1; 9 bases are a match to TRBD1. V shed 4 bases and J 0 bases; nucleotides not matched to a gene: 3. Germline V CDR1 and CDR2: MNHEY, SVGAGI. The CDR3 loop spans 15 amino acids. CDR3 nucleotides: TGTGCCAGCAGTTGGACAGGGGTTATGAACACTGAAGCTTTCTTT. It is translated as CASSWTGVMNTEAFF.

V usage is TRBV4-1 and J usage is TRBJ2-1, with D unresolved. Trimming left V 0 bases short and J 0 bases short, with 12 bases between. The CDR3 has 17 residues. Germline V gives CDR1 MGHRA, CDR2 YSYEKL. The CDR3 here is CASSQDLGGSSYNEQFF. The CDR3 coding sequence is TGCGCCAGCAGCCAAGATCTCGGCGGAAGCTCCTACAATGAGCAGTTCTTC.

The V call is TRBV3-1 (or the pseudogene TRBV3-2), the J call TRBJ2-3; 8 bases agree with TRBD2. The CDR3 consists of 16 residues. V trimming: 4 bases; J trimming: 4 bases; junction bases outside the gene matches: 10. Per the germline V gene, CDR1 is LGHDT and CDR2 is YNNKEL (reference sequence). DNA of the CDR3: TGTGCCAGCAGCCGGCCGAAGCGGGGGCCCGCAGATACGCAGTATTTT. It codes for CASSRPKRGPADTQYF.

V usage is TRBV7-9 and J usage is TRBJ1-1; 7 bases agree with TRBD1. There are 14 residues in the CDR3. Germline CDR1 and CDR2: SEHNR and FQNEAQ (reference sequence). J lost 7 bases, V lost 7 bases, and 12 bases had no gene match. CDR3 bases: TGTGCCAGCACCCCCAGGGGGACAGACCATGAAGCTTTCTTT. It specifies CASTPRGTDHEAFF.

This clone was picked up one time. The chain recombines TRBV4-1 with TRBJ2-2; tentative D call: TRBD1 (6 bases). The germline V gene encodes CDR1 MGHRA and CDR2 YSYEKL. The CDR3 consists of 16 residues. V shed 4 bases and J shed 4 bases, with 16 bases lying between them. The CDR3 loop is CASSRIRGRGTGELFF. The CDR3 DNA follows: TGCGCCAGCAGCCGGATCAGGGGCCGTGGCACCGGGGAGCTGTTTTTT.

The CDR3, as DNA: TGTGCCAGCAGCCCTACGGGGGGGCCGTCAGATACGCAGTATTTT. It translates to CASSPTGGPSDTQYF. The chain employs TRBV7-6 and TRBJ2-3; 8 bases are a match to TRBD2. Germline assignment: CDR1 SGHVS and CDR2 FNYEAQ. The V gene end was trimmed by 5 bases and the J gene end by 4 bases; junction bases not matched to a gene: 8. This CDR3 has 15 residues.

In DNA form, the CDR3 reads TGTGCCAGCAGTTACTCGAGTGAAAATTCACCCCTCCACTTT. Its translation is CASSYSSENSPLHF. The chain is built from TRBV6-5 and TRBJ1-6; D not resolved. The ends were cut back, 0 bases at V and 7 bases at J, with 7 bases in the middle. The CDR3 runs to 14 residues. Germline lookup yields CDR1 MNHEY and CDR2 SVGAGI.

V usage is TRBV7-2 and J usage is TRBJ2-7, with D tentatively TRBD1 (6 bases). There are 14 residues in the CDR3. V was shortened by 5 bases and J by 6 bases, with 17 bases between the two germline ends. The V gene's germline CDR1 is SGHTA and CDR2 FQGNSA. This CDR3 is CASSAQQGIPEQYV. The CDR3 DNA reads as TGTGCCAGCAGCGCCCAGCAGGGGATCCCCGAGCAGTACGTC.

V usage is TRBV18 and J usage is TRBJ2-5; D remains ambiguous. The CDR3 covers 16 residues. Trimming shortened V by 6 bases and J by 0 bases, and 17 bases separated the two germline ends. The germline V gene has CDR1 KGHSH and CDR2 LQKENI. This CDR3 reads CASSPNTLDNQETQYF. As DNA, the CDR3 is TGTGCCAGCTCGCCAAACACCCTCGACAACCAAGAGACCCAGTACTTC.